Sequencing of this TCR beta chain was carried out in a study of blood T cell repertoires in COVID-19. Data came from immunoSEQ multiplex PCR; TCRdb stores just in-frame clones and leaves some out. This sample has 400,000 to 450,000 clones, with about 90% found just once. The CDR3 covers 12 residues. CDR1 and CDR2 from the germline V gene are SGHRS and YFSETQ. Trimming stripped 7 bases from V and 3 bases from J, with 11 bases between. The TCR was taken from a man aged 18-30 years who had recovered from COVID-19. This chain links TRBV5-1 with TRBJ2-7; the D is unclear. Input material: PBMCs or T cells enriched from blood (not recorded which). Here the CDR3 reads CASFRHIYEQYF. The CDR3 DNA follows: TGCGCCAGCTTCCGTCACATCTACGAGCAGTACTTC. The whole variable domain, remainder taken from reference TRBV5-1 and TRBJ2-7, is KAGVTQTPRYLIKTRGQQVTLSCSPISGHRSVSWYQQTPGQGLQFLFEYFSETQRNKGNFPGRFSGRQFSNSRSEMNVSTLELGDSALYLCASFRHIYEQYFGPGTRLTVT.